This entry is about one T cell receptor (beta chain). What antigen it recognizes has not been identified. Nothing much larger sits one base from this clone, and base qualities are not available. The library was generated by PCR. Sequencing was performed on an Illumina HiSeq 2500. To reduce PCR and sequencing biases, unique molecular identifiers were incorporated into the TCR beta cDNA libraries. Some 500,000 cDNA molecules were obtained per 1 to 10 million input T cells, so each molecule approximated one T cell. The same protocol used for the earlier healthy control dataset was applied to prepare and sequence the patient libraries. Samples belonging to the same batch were prepared together, multiplexed and sequenced on a shared HiSeq lane. The study's processing was this. Raw barcoded reads were processed with MIGEC, and single-read molecular identifier groups were discarded before consensus assembly and CDR3 extraction. Clonotype tables were post-analysed with VDJtools, and diversity was normalized by down-sampling all datasets to the smallest sample size. To correct batch-related cross-sample contamination, repertoire overlap clustering matched CDR3 amino acid sequences but not nucleotide sequences. The public reads were quality trimmed at Q25 with fastp and then assembled into clones with MiXCR by TCRdb, keeping productive beta chains. For every CDR3 protein sequence, its rows merge into one entry that carries the most common genes and DNA. TCRdb assigned the V and J calls; the authors' analysis was not used. For this sample there are hundreds of thousands of distinct CDR3 sequences; approximately 50% appear just once. Approximately 4.3% of the sample is taken by the ten largest.

The data were obtained in a study of post-analysis software for immune sequencing data (dated by TCRdb to about 2015). For the study in its entirety: Recorded disease courses included relapsing-remitting, secondary progressive and progressive-relapsing multiple sclerosis, with some patients lacking subtype annotation. A subset of samples was prepared in parallel using single-end sample barcoding, then pooled and co-amplified after Illumina adapter ligation. The patient repertoires were compared against about a dozen previously published healthy control repertoires obtained from donors aged about 6 to 28 years. The research as a whole found: Direct clustering with F measure showed strong co-clustering of samples prepared in the same batch, prompting a batch-effect correction. Four to six TRBV segments, including TRBV5-6, TRBV5-1 and TRBV20-1, were significantly more frequent in patients than controls. Significantly lower normalized Chao1 diversity was found in multiple sclerosis patients than in controls, suggesting substantial peripheral T-cell clonal expansion. The multiple sclerosis patient group was slightly younger than the control group.

To demonstrate the VDJtools post-analysis software, the study profiled TCR beta repertoires from the peripheral blood of around 13 young patients with multiple sclerosis. Multiple sclerosis patients were children and adolescents aged about 6 to 15 years. After removal of 3 bases from V and 1 base from J, the junction retains 5 bases not matched to a gene. Its CDR3 holds 19 amino acids, cysteine through phenylalanine. Kept here is only the CDR3 DNA, which spans 57 bases and is read in frame from base 1. The sequence links TRBV12-3 or TRBV12-4 to TRBJ2-2, with 16 junctional bases fitting TRBD2. Sample: blood. This clonotype was sampled from a girl aged 10-17 years with multiple sclerosis. The CDR3 protein: CASSFGTSGGAGNTGELFF. The DNA sequence follows: TGTGCCAGCAGTTTCGGGACTAGCGGGGGGGCAGGGAACACCGGGGAGCTGTTTTTT.